The sequence of this T cell receptor beta chain was determined in a study of CD4 T cells in relation to SARS-CoV-2 and coronaviruses. About the study: PBMCs were cultured with antigen for roughly nine days before TCR beta sequencing.

With V trimmed by 6 bases and J by 6 bases, 5 bases remained unmatched. CDR1 is MNHEY and CDR2 is SVGEGT in the germline V gene. The CDR3 consists of 13 residues. CD4+ T cells from unexposed donors were obtained before the COVID-19 pandemic (2011-2018). CD4+ T cells were isolated from the cells after more than 8 days of culture. As cell numbers allowed, unexposed-donor CD4+ T cells faced SARS-CoV-2 S/N and four cold-coronavirus spikes. Each well had 2 million or so PBMCs in about 5% human AB serum with IL-2. Data came from immunoSEQ multiplex PCR; TCRdb stores just in-frame clones and leaves some out. This sample has around 15,000 clones, with about 80% found just once. A remark on this clone: Its specificity is unknown.

The sequence derives from a human donor in good health. The chain uses TRBV6-2 or TRBV6-3 and TRBJ2-3, with 8 bases that match TRBD2. Sequencing used CD4+ T cells from PBMCs, cultured in vitro. In DNA form, the CDR3 reads TGTGCCAGCAGCGGGACTAGTCTTGATACGCAGTATTTT. It specifies CASSGTSLDTQYF.